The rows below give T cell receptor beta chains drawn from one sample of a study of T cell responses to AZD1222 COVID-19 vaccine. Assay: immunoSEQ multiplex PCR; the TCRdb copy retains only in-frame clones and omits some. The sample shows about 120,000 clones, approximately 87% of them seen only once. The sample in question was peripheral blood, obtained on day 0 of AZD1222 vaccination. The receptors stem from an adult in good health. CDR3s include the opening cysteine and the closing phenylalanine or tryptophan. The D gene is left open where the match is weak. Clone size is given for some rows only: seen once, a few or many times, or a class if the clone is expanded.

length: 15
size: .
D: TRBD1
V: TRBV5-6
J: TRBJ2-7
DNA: TGTGCCAGCAGCTTCGGGGACAGGGCAGCCTACGAGCAGTACTTC
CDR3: CASSFGDRAAYEQYF

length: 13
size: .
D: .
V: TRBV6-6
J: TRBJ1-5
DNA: TGTGCCAGCAGTACCCTCGATACTCAGCCCCAGCATTTT
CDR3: CASSTLDTQPQHF

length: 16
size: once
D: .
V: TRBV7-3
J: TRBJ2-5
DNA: TGTGCCAGCAGCCCAGGATTGACTAGAGGGTCCGAGACCCAGTACTTC
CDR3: CASSPGLTRGSETQYF

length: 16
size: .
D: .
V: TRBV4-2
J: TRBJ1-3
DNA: TGTGCCAGCAGCCAAGATGGCGGCGGCTCTGGAAACACCATATATTTT
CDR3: CASSQDGGGSGNTIYF

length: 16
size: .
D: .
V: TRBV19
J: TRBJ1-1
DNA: TGTGCCAGTAGTGCAGCCGGGACTTGGGGTGGCACTGAAGCTTTCTTT
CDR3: CASSAAGTWGGTEAFF

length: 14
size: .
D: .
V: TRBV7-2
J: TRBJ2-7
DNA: TGTGCCAGCAGCTCTCGGGGCTTTACCTACGAGCAGTACTTC
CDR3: CASSSRGFTYEQYF

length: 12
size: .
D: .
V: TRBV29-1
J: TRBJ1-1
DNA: TGCAGCGTCTCGACGGGGAACACTGAAGCTTTCTTT
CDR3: CSVSTGNTEAFF

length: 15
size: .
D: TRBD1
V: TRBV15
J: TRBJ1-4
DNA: TGTGCCACCAGCAAGATTGGGACAGACAATGAAAAACTGTTTTTT
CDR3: CATSKIGTDNEKLFF

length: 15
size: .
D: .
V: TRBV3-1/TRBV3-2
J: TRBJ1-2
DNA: TGTGCCAGCAGCCAAGGGGTCTCCGTCCGCTATGGCTACACCTTC
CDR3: CASSQGVSVRYGYTF

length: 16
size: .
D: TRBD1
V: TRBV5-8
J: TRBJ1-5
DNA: TGTGCCAGCAGCTTGTTCGCAGGGGGAATCAATCAGCCCCAGCATTTT
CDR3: CASSLFAGGINQPQHF

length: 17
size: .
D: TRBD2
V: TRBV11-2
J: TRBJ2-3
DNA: TGTGCCAGCAGCCCATTTGTGGGACTAGCGGCCACAGATACGCAGTATTTT
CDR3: CASSPFVGLAATDTQYF

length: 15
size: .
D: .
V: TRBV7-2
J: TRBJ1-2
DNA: TGTGCCAGCAGCCCAAGTGGGGGGAATAGCTATGGCTACACCTTC
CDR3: CASSPSGGNSYGYTF

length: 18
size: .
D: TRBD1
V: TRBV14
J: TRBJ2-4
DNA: TGTGCCAGCAGCCAAGATTACCGCCGGGACAGGTCGGGAAACATTCAGTACTTC
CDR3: CASSQDYRRDRSGNIQYF

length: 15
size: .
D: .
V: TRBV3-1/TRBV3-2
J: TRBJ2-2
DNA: TGTGCCAGCAGCCCCATAATGGAGAACACCGGGGAGCTGTTTTTT
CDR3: CASSPIMENTGELFF

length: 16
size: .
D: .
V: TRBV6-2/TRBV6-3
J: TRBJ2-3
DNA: TGTGCCAGCAGTTACCCCACGACGAGCGGCACAGATACGCAGTATTTT
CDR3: CASSYPTTSGTDTQYF

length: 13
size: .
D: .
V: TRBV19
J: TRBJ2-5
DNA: TGTGCCAGTAGTATCAGGGGTCGGGAGACCCAGTACTTC
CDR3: CASSIRGRETQYF

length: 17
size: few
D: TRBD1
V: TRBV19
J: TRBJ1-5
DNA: TGTGCCAGTAGTATATTCGGCAGGGGGTTTGGCAATCAGCCCCAGCATTTT
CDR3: CASSIFGRGFGNQPQHF

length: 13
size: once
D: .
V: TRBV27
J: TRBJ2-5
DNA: TGTGCCAGCAGTTTAATCAGGGGAGAGACCCAGTACTTC
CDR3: CASSLIRGETQYF

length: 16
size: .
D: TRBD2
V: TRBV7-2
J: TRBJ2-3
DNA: TGTGCCAGCAGCTTATTTACGGGGGGGACTCTGGATACGCAGTATTTT
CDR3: CASSLFTGGTLDTQYF

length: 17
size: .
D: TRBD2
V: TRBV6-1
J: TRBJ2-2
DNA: TGTGCCAGCAGTGGCCCAGGACTAGCGGGGGCTACCGGGGAGCTGTTTTTT
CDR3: CASSGPGLAGATGELFF

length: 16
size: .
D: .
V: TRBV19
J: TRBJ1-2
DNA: TGTGCCAGTAGGACCTCGGGCGGGGGAGGATCTAAGGGCTACACCTTC
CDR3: CASRTSGGGGSKGYTF

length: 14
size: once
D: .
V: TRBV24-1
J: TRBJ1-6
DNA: TGTGCCACCAGTGATTTGAGTCCTAATTCACCCCTCCACTTT
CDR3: CATSDLSPNSPLHF

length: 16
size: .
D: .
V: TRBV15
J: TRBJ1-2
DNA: TGTGCCACCAGCAGCCCTATTGGGGGGGCCGGCTATGGCTACACCTTC
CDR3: CATSSPIGGAGYGYTF

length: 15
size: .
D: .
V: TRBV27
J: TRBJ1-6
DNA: TGTGCCAGCAGCCGCAATGGTCCCTATAATTCACCCCTCCACTTT
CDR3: CASSRNGPYNSPLHF

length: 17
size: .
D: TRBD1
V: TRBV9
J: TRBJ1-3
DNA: TGTGCCAGCAGCCGAAACTCGGACAGGGTTGCTGGAAACACCATATATTTT
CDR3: CASSRNSDRVAGNTIYF

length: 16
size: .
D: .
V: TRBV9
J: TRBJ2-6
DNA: TGTGCCAGCACATCCGGCGAAGGCGCTGGGGCCAACGTCCTGACTTTC
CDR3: CASTSGEGAGANVLTF

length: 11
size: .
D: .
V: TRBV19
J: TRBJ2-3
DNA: TGTGCCAGTACCCGGGGAGATACGCAGTATTTT
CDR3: CASTRGDTQYF

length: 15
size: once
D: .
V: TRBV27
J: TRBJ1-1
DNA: TGTGCCAGCAGTTTATCCAGGGTGGGGAACACTGAAGCTTTCTTT
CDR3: CASSLSRVGNTEAFF

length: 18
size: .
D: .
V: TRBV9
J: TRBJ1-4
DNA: TGTGCCAGCAGCGGATCTACCCCTCTACCCTACTCTCCTGAAAAACTGTTTTTT
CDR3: CASSGSTPLPYSPEKLFF

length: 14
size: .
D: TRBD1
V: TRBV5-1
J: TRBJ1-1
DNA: TGCGCCAGCAGCTCGGGACAGCCGAACACTGAAGCTTTCTTT
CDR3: CASSSGQPNTEAFF

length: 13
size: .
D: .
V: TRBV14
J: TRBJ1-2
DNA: TGTGCCAGCAGCCCCGACAGGAACTATGGCTACACCTTC
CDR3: CASSPDRNYGYTF

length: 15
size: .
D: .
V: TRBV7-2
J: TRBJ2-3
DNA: TGTGCCAGCAGCTTAGAGCGGATCAGCACAGATACGCAGTATTTT
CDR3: CASSLERISTDTQYF

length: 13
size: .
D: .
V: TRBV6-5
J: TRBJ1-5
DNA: TGTGCCAGCAGTTACTCGAGGCAGCTGCCCCAGCATTTT
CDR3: CASSYSRQLPQHF

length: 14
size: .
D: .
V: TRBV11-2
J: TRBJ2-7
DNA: TGTGCCAGCAGCCCCCCCTGGGGATCTAACGAGCAGTACTTC
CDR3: CASSPPWGSNEQYF

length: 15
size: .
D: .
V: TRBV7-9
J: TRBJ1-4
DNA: TGTGCCAGCAGCTTCGGGGACCGGTTAGACGAAAAACTGTTTTTT
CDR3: CASSFGDRLDEKLFF

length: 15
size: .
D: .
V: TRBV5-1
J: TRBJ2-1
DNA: TGCGCCAGCAGCTTCCGGGACGGCGGCCTTAATGAGCAGTTCTTC
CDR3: CASSFRDGGLNEQFF

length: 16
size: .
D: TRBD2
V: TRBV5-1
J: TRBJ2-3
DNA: TGCGCCAGCAGCCTCGGACTAGCGGGGAGTATAGATACGCAGTATTTT
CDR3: CASSLGLAGSIDTQYF

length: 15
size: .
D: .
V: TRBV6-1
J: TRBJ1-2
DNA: TGTGCCAGCAGTGAGGTATTAGGGCACCCGGGTGGCTACACCTTC
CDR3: CASSEVLGHPGGYTF

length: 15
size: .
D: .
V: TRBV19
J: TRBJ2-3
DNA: TGTGCCAGTAGCCTTAGGGGGTACAGCACAGATACGCAGTATTTT
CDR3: CASSLRGYSTDTQYF